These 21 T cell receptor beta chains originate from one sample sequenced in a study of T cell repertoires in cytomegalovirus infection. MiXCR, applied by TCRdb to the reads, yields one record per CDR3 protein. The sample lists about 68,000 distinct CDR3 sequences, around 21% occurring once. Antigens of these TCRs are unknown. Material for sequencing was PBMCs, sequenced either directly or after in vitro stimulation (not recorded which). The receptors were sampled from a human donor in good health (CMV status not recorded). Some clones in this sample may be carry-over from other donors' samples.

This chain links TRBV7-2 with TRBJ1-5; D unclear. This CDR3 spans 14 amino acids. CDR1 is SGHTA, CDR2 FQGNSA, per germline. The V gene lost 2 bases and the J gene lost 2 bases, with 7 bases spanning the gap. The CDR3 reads CASSLNSGNQPQHF. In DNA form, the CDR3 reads TGTGCCAGCAGCTTAAACTCAGGCAATCAGCCCCAGCATTTT.

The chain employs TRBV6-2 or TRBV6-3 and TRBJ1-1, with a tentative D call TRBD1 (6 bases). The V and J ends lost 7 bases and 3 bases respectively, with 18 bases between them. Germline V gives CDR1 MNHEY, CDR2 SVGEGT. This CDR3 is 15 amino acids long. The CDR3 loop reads CASTVYRESDTEAFF. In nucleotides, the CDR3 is TGTGCCAGCACCGTTTACAGGGAGAGTGACACTGAAGCTTTCTTT.

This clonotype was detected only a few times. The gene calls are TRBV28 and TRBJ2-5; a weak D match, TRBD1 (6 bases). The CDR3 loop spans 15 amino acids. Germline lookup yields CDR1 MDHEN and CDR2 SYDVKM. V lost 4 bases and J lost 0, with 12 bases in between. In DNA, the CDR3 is TGTGCCAGCAGTTCAGGGGCGGAAGACCAAGAGACCCAGTACTTC. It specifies CASSSGAEDQETQYF.

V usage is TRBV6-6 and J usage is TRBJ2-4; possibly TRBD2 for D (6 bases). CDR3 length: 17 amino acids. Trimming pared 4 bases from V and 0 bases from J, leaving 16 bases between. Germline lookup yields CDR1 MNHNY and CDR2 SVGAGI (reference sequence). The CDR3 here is CASSFSRGTVAKNIQYF. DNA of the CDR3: TGTGCCAGCAGTTTCAGCCGGGGGACGGTAGCCAAAAACATTCAGTACTTC.

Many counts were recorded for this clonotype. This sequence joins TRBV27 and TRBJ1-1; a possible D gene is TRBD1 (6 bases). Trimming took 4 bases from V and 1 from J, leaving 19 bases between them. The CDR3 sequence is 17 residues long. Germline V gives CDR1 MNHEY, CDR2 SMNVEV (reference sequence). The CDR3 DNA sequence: TGTGCCAGCAGTTCACTTGTCTCGGGACACCGGAACACTGAAGCTTTCTTT. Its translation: CASSSLVSGHRNTEAFF.

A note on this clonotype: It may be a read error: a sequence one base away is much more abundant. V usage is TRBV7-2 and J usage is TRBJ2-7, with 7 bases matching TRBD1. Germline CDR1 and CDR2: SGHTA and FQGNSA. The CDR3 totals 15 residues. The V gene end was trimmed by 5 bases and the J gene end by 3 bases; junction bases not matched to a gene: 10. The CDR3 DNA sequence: TGTGCCAGCAGCCCCCAACCGGGACAGTGCTACGAGCAGTACTTC. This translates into CASSPQPGQCYEQYF. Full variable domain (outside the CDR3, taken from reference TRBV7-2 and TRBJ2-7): GAGVSQSPSNKVTEKGKDVELRCDPISGHTALYWYRQSLGQGLEFLIYFQGNSAPDKSGLPSDRFSAERTGGSVSTLTIQRTQQEDSAVYLCASSPQPGQCYEQYFGPGTRLTVT.

CDR3 in DNA: TGTGCCAGCAGCCCTAGACTAGCGGACTTCAATGAGCAGTTCTTC. It encodes CASSPRLADFNEQFF. The rearrangement uses TRBV5-4 and TRBJ2-1; 9 bases align to TRBD2. Germline V gene lookup returns CDR1 SGHNT and CDR2 YYREEE (reference sequence). The CDR3 is made up of 15 amino acids. J was trimmed by 6 bases and V by 4 bases; bases with no gene match: 8.

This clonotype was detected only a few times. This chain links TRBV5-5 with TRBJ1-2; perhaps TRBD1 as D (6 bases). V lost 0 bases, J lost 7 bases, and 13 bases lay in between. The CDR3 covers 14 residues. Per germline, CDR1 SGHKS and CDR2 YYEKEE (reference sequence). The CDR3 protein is CASSLEQGSGGYTF. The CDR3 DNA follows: TGTGCCAGCAGCTTGGAGCAGGGGAGTGGTGGCTACACCTTC.

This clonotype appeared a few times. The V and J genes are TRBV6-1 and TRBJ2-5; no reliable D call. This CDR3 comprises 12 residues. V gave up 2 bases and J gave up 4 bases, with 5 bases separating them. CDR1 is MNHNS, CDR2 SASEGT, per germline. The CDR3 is CASSELRETQYF. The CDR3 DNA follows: TGTGCCAGCAGTGAATTGCGAGAGACCCAGTACTTC.

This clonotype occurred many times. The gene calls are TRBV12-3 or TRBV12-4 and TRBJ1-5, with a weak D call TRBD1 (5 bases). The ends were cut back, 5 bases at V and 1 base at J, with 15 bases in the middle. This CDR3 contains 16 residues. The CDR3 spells CASSPPQGRSNQPQHF. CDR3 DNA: TGTGCCAGCAGTCCGCCCCAGGGTCGAAGCAATCAGCCCCAGCATTTT.

CDR3 in DNA: TGTGCCAGCAGTTCCCGGGAGGGCGGGAACAATGAGCAGTTCTTC. This encodes CASSSREGGNNEQFF. The genes are TRBV27 and TRBJ2-1; 8 bases map to TRBD2. The CDR3 covers 15 residues. Germline CDR1 and CDR2: MNHEY and SMNVEV (reference sequence). Unmatched junction bases numbered 7, after V lost 4 bases and J lost 5 bases.

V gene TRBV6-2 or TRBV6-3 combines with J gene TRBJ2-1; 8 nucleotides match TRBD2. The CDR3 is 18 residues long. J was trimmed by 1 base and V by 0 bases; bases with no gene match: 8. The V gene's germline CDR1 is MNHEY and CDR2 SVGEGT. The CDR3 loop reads CASSYSTGLAQSYNEQFF. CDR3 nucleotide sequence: TGTGCCAGCAGTTACTCTACTGGACTAGCCCAATCCTACAATGAGCAGTTCTTC.

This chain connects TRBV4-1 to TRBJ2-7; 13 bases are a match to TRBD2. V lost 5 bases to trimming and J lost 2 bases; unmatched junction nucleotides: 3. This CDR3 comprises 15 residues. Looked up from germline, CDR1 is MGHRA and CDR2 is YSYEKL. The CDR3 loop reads CASSFGTSGTYEQYV. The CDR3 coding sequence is TGCGCCAGCAGCTTCGGGACTAGCGGGACCTACGAGCAGTACGTC.

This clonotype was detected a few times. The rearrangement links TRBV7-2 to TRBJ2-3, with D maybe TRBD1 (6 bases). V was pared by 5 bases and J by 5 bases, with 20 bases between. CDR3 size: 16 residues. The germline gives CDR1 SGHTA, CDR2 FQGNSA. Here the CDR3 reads CASSPRTVKSEDTQYF. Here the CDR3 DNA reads TGTGCCAGCAGCCCCCGGACAGTTAAAAGCGAAGATACGCAGTATTTT.

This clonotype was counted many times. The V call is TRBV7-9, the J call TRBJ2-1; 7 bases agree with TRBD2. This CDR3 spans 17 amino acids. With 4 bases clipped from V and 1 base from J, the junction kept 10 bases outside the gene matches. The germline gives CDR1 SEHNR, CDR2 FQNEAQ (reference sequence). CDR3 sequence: CASSSGRASGSYNEQFF. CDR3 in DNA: TGTGCCAGCAGCTCCGGCCGGGCTAGCGGATCCTACAATGAGCAGTTCTTC.

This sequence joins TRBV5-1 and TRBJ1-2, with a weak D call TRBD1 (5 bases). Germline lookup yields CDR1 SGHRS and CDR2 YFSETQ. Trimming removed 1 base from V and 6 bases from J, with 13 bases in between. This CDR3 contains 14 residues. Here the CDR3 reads CASSLRPGGHGYTF. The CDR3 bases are TGCGCCAGCAGCTTGAGGCCCGGGGGTCATGGCTACACCTTC.

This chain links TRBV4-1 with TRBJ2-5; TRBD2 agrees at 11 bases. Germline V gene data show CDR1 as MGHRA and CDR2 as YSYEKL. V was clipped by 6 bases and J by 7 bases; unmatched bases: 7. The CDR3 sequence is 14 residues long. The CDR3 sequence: CASRPTSGARTQYF. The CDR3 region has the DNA TGCGCCAGCAGGCCGACTAGCGGGGCCAGGACCCAGTACTTC.

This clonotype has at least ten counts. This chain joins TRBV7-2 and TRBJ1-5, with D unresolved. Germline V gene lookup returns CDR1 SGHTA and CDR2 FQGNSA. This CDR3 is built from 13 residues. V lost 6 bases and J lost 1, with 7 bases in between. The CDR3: CASRRNSNQPQHF. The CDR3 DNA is TGTGCCAGCAGAAGGAACAGCAATCAGCCCCAGCATTTT.

CDR3 in amino acids: CASGPFSGGSSYNEQFF. The CDR3 DNA reads as TGCGCCAGCGGACCGTTCTCTGGAGGCAGCTCCTACAATGAGCAGTTCTTC. The V call is TRBV4-1, the J call TRBJ2-1; tentative D call: TRBD2 (5 bases). In germline, CDR1 is MGHRA, CDR2 YSYEKL. This CDR3 is 17 amino acids long. V was pared by 8 bases and J by 0 bases, with 20 bases between.

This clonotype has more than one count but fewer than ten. The CDR3 DNA reads TGTGCCAGCAGTTGGACGGCCAACAATGAGCAGTTCTTC. This gives the protein CASSWTANNEQFF. The chain carries TRBV11-2 and TRBJ2-1; D is ambiguous. Deletions cut 6 bases from V and 5 bases from J, with 11 bases between. The germline CDR1 and CDR2 sequences are SGHAT and FQNNGV. The CDR3 has 13 amino acids.

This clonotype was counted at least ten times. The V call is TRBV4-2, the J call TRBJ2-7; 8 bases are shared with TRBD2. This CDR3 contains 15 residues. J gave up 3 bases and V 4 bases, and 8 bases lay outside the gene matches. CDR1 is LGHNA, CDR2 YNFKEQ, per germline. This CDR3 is CASSRLAGDVYEQYF. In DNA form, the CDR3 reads TGTGCCAGCAGCCGTCTAGCGGGTGACGTCTACGAGCAGTACTTC.